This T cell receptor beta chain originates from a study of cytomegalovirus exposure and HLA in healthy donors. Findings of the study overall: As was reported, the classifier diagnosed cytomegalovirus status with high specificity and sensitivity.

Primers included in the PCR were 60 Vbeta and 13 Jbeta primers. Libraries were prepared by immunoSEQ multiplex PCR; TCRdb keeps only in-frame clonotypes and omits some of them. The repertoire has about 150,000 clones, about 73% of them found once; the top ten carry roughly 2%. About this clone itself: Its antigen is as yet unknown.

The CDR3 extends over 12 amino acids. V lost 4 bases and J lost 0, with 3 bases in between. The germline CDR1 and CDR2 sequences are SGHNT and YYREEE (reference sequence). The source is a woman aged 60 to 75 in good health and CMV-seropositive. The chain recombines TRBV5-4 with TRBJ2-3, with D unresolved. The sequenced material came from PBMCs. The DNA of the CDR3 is TGTGCCAGCAGCCTTAGCACAGATACGCAGTATTTT. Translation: CASSLSTDTQYF.